This record covers a single T cell receptor (beta chain). Its antigen is not identified. Trimming pared 0 bases from V and 2 bases from J, leaving 5 bases between. The CDR3 is 13 residues long. Germline values: CDR1 SGHRS, CDR2 YFSETQ. At the time of active disease, bone marrow was collected from every patient. This entry is derived from a study of read filtering for tumor transcriptome and immune sequencing. Whole-study results and caveats: Correlation between methods rose after single-read clonotypes were removed.

Molecular barcoded adaptors covering alpha/delta and beta/gamma chains were used on 400 to 450 ng RNA. Each CDR3 protein is one row after TCRdb ran MiXCR on the reads. The data contain approximately 140,000 distinct CDR3 sequences, about 13% of them seen just once; the ten biggest clones take up around 8.3%. Sequenced input: a population of CD138-negative cells sorted from bone marrow. The source of this sequence is a donor over 35 with multiple myeloma. This chain links TRBV5-1 with TRBJ1-2; D is uncertain. The CDR3 loop reads CASSLDTNYGYTF. The CDR3 nucleotides read TGCGCCAGCAGCTTGGACACAAACTATGGCTACACCTTC. The variable domain in full, completed from reference TRBV5-1 and TRBJ1-2, reads KAGVTQTPRYLIKTRGQQVTLSCSPISGHRSVSWYQQTPGQGLQFLFEYFSETQRNKGNFPGRFSGRQFSNSRSEMNVSTLELGDSALYLCASSLDTNYGYTFGSGTRLTVV.